What follows are 27 T cell receptor beta chains derived from one specimen sequenced in a study of beta chain features in type 1 diabetes. The entirety of the isolated RNA underwent reverse transcription, so expressed TCRB transcripts were sequenced. Assay: immunoSEQ multiplex PCR; the TCRdb copy retains only in-frame clones and omits some. The data show 350,000 to 400,000 clones, approximately 16% seen once. The sequenced sample was naive CD4+ T cells from blood. The origin of the receptors is a woman under 30 in good health.

In its sample, this clone was seen a few times. The V gene is TRBV30, the J gene TRBJ1-1, with D uncertain. Per germline, CDR1 GTSNPN and CDR2 SVGIG (reference sequence). CDR3 length equals 12 residues. Trimming removed 3 bases at V and 8 bases at J, with 13 bases between. CDR3 loop: CAWRSRPREAFF. DNA for the CDR3: TGTGCCTGGAGATCTCGGCCGAGGGAAGCTTTCTTT.

This clone has a handful of counts. The rearrangement joins TRBV19 to TRBJ1-5; 8 positions agree with TRBD1. The J segment lost 0 bases and the V segment lost 6 bases, leaving 7 bases of the junction unmatched. Germline V gene sequence: CDR1 LNHDA, CDR2 SQIVND (reference sequence). The length of the CDR3 is 16 residues. The CDR3 nucleotides are TGTGCCAGTAGACCCAACGACAGGGGTAGCAATCAGCCCCAGCATTTT. Its protein product is CASRPNDRGSNQPQHF.

The CDR3 DNA reads TGTGCCAGCAGCTTAGGACTAGCTAGTATGGAAGAGACCCAGTACTTC. Protein sequence: CASSLGLASMEETQYF. The chain employs TRBV11-2 and TRBJ2-5, with 7 nucleotides matching TRBD2. This CDR3 is built from 16 residues. V shed 1 base, J shed 3 bases, and the junction held 8 bases outside the gene matches. Germline assignment: CDR1 SGHAT and CDR2 FQNNGV.

This rearrangement joins TRBV30 to TRBJ1-2, with TRBD1 matching over 7 bases. Germline trimming cut 8 bases from V and 4 bases from J; bases unmatched to any gene: 7. Germline lookup yields CDR1 GTSNPN and CDR2 SVGIG (reference sequence). This CDR3 comprises 12 residues. The CDR3 region has the DNA TGTGCCAGTCACAGGGGTGCCTATGGCTACACCTTC. Translation gives CASHRGAYGYTF.

This clone was counted only a few times. This rearrangement joins TRBV11-1 to TRBJ2-7; perhaps TRBD2 as D (5 bases). CDR3 size: 13 residues. V was pared by 5 bases and J by 2 bases, with 10 bases between. Looked up from germline, CDR1 is SGHAT and CDR2 is FQDESV (reference sequence). CDR3 in amino acids: CASSPQRPYEQYF. CDR3 sequence (DNA): TGTGCCAGCAGCCCACAGCGGCCCTACGAGCAGTACTTC.

This clone was found a few times. The chain uses TRBV11-1 and TRBJ2-7; D might be TRBD2 (5 bases). The ends were cut back, 5 bases at V and 2 bases at J, with 19 bases in the middle. This CDR3 is built from 16 residues. The germline gives CDR1 SGHAT, CDR2 FQDESV (reference sequence). The CDR3 region has the DNA TGTGCCAGCAGCCTGGACTGGGCGGGTGCTACCTACGAGCAGTACTTC. It yields the protein CASSLDWAGATYEQYF.

This clone was recorded a few times. The chain links TRBV2 to TRBJ1-2; 11 positions match TRBD1. Germline lookup yields CDR1 SNHLY and CDR2 FYNNEI. This CDR3 spans 13 amino acids. After removal of 7 bases from V and 7 bases from J, the junction contained 5 bases not matched to a gene. Written as DNA, the CDR3 is TGTGCCAGCATGGCGGGGACAGGGGGTGGCTACACCTTC. It translates to CASMAGTGGGYTF.

The chain couples TRBV28 to TRBJ1-2, with 7 bases matching TRBD1. Germline CDR1 is MDHEN and CDR2 is SYDVKM. J gave up 5 bases and V 1 base, and 4 bases lay outside the gene matches. The CDR3 is 14 residues long. The CDR3 reads CASSLSGTDYGYTF. Written as DNA, the CDR3 is TGTGCCAGCAGTTTATCCGGGACAGATTATGGCTACACCTTC.

There are a few counts of this clone. J is TRBJ1-2 and V is TRBV7-3, with a weak D call TRBD1 (5 bases). Between the trimmed V and J ends, which lost 0 bases and 2 bases, there was a span of 10 bases. This CDR3 has 15 residues. Germline lookup yields CDR1 SGHTA and CDR2 FQGTGA. CDR3 in amino acids: CASSLTGTKNYGYTF. The CDR3, as DNA: TGTGCCAGCAGCTTAACGGGGACTAAAAACTATGGCTACACCTTC.

This clone was detected a few times. The chain has TRBV14 and TRBJ2-1; D remains unclear. The CDR3 extends over 14 amino acids. V lost 4 bases, J lost 5 bases, and 12 bases lay in between. CDR1 SGHDN and CDR2 FVKESK come from the germline V gene. CDR3 nucleotide sequence: TGTGCCAGCAGCCCTCTGAGGCTACACAATGAGCAGTTCTTC. This gives the protein CASSPLRLHNEQFF.

This clone was observed a handful of times. The chain has TRBV29-1 and TRBJ1-4, with D possibly TRBD1 on 5 matching bases. The V end was cut by 7 bases, the J end by 5 bases, with 5 bases between. Germline loops: CDR1 SQVTM, CDR2 ANQGSEA. The CDR3 sequence is 10 residues long. The CDR3 DNA sequence: TGCAGCGCAGGGAATGAAAAACTGTTTTTT. Translating gives CSAGNEKLFF.

This chain links TRBV5-6 with TRBJ2-6; 9 bases map to TRBD1. The CDR3 runs 17 residues. Germline trimming cut 3 bases from V and 2 bases from J; bases unmatched to any gene: 6. Germline V gene data show CDR1 as SGHDT and CDR2 as YYEEEE. This CDR3 is CASSSGQGTTGANVLTF. As DNA, the CDR3 is TGTGCCAGCAGCTCGGGACAGGGAACGACTGGGGCCAACGTCCTGACTTTC.

The chain recombines TRBV7-9 with TRBJ2-1; D possibly corresponds to TRBD1 (5 bases). Between the trimmed V and J ends, which lost 5 bases and 4 bases, there was a span of 15 bases. Per the germline V gene, CDR1 is SEHNR and CDR2 is FQNEAQ (reference sequence). The CDR3 loop spans 15 amino acids. CDR3 sequence reads: CASSVGRGTYNEQFF. CDR3 coding DNA: TGTGCCAGCAGCGTGGGTAGGGGCACGTACAATGAGCAGTTCTTC.

The chain couples TRBV13 to TRBJ1-4; D remains ambiguous. V lost 5 bases and J 7 bases, leaving 11 bases between the germline ends. The V gene's germline CDR1 is PRHDT and CDR2 FYEKMQ (reference sequence). The CDR3 spans 13 residues. CDR3 nucleotide sequence: TGTGCCAGCAGCCGCCAACGGTTTGAAAAACTGTTTTTT. This sequence encodes CASSRQRFEKLFF.

This clone was counted between two and nine times. The rearrangement joins TRBV5-6 to TRBJ2-7; 12 bases agree with TRBD2. This CDR3 is 15 amino acids long. The germline V gene has CDR1 SGHDT and CDR2 YYEEEE. V shed 3 bases, J shed 3 bases, and the junction held 4 bases outside the gene matches. The CDR3 loop is CASSWLTSGSYEQYF. The DNA of the CDR3 is TGTGCCAGCAGCTGGCTGACTAGCGGGAGCTACGAGCAGTACTTC.

The chain combines TRBV6-4 with TRBJ2-3, with TRBD2 identical over 10 bases. Germline trimming cut 8 bases from V and 5 bases from J; bases unmatched to any gene: 7. Germline V CDR1 and CDR2: MRHNA, SNTAGT. The CDR3 is 14 residues long. CDR3 DNA sequence: TGTGCCAGCTCTCTCCTAGCGGGAGAAGATACGCAGTATTTT. Translating it yields CASSLLAGEDTQYF.

This clone was recorded a few times. J is TRBJ2-7 and V is TRBV7-3; possibly TRBD2 for D (6 bases). Germline V CDR1 and CDR2: SGHTA, FQGTGA. The CDR3 runs to 15 residues. V shed 2 bases and J shed 0 bases, with 11 bases lying between them. CDR3 DNA: TGTGCCAGCAGCTTAGGCGGGATCGCCTCCTACGAGCAGTACTTC. This sequence encodes CASSLGGIASYEQYF.

This clone was seen a few times. This sequence joins TRBV30 and TRBJ1-1, with D unresolved. V was trimmed by 0 bases and J by 4 bases, leaving 3 bases between them. This CDR3 contains 11 residues. Germline assignment: CDR1 GTSNPN and CDR2 SVGIG (reference sequence). CDR3 amino acids: CAWSVFTEAFF. The CDR3, as DNA: TGTGCCTGGAGTGTCTTCACTGAAGCTTTCTTT. The full variable domain, rest sourced from reference TRBV30 and TRBJ1-1, is SQTIHQWPATLVQPVGSPLSLECTVEGTSNPNLYWYRQAAGRGLQLLFYSVGIGQISSEVPQNLSASRPQDRQFILSSKKLLLSDSGFYLCAWSVFTEAFFGQGTRLTVV.

This clone appeared a few times. The V call is TRBV5-4, the J call TRBJ2-3, with 14 positions matching TRBD2. The CDR3 has 17 residues. V dropped 1 base and J dropped 3; count of bases not matched to a gene: 4. Germline CDR1 and CDR2: SGHNT and YYREEE (reference sequence). The CDR3 DNA follows: TGTGCCAGCAGCTTGCGCCGACTAGCGGGAGGGACAGATACGCAGTATTTT. Translated, it gives CASSLRRLAGGTDTQYF.

This chain uses TRBV30 with TRBJ2-1; 13 bases align to TRBD2. V trimming: 2 bases; J trimming: 7 bases; junction bases outside the gene matches: 11. Per the germline V gene, CDR1 is GTSNPN and CDR2 is SVGIG (reference sequence). The CDR3 runs to 17 residues. Here the CDR3 DNA reads TGTGCCTGGAGTCATAGACTAGCGGGAGGTGTTGGAAATGAGCAGTTCTTC. It codes for CAWSHRLAGGVGNEQFF.

The chain links TRBV5-1 to TRBJ2-5; 8 bases fit TRBD2. The trim removed 5 bases at V and 4 bases at J, leaving 10 bases unmatched. This CDR3 has 15 amino acids. Germline V CDR1 and CDR2: SGHRS, YFSETQ. Here the CDR3 DNA reads TGCGCCAGCAGTTTTACGGGAGGGCCGGCAGAGACCCAGTACTTC. This codes for CASSFTGGPAETQYF.

Only a few counts were recorded for this clone. The chain uses TRBV30 and TRBJ1-2; 7 bases agree with TRBD1. With 4 bases clipped from V and 3 bases from J, the junction kept 8 bases outside the gene matches. CDR1 is GTSNPN and CDR2 is SVGIG in the germline V gene (reference sequence). CDR3 length: 14 amino acids. The CDR3 sequence: CAWTIDRDDYGYTF. Here the CDR3 DNA reads TGTGCCTGGACTATTGACAGGGATGACTATGGCTACACCTTC. Full variable domain (outside the CDR3, taken from reference TRBV30 and TRBJ1-2): SQTIHQWPATLVQPVGSPLSLECTVEGTSNPNLYWYRQAAGRGLQLLFYSVGIGQISSEVPQNLSASRPQDRQFILSSKKLLLSDSGFYLCAWTIDRDDYGYTFGSGTRLTVV.

The chain recombines TRBV7-9 with TRBJ2-1; a weak D match, TRBD2 (5 bases). Germline lookup yields CDR1 SEHNR and CDR2 FQNEAQ (reference sequence). CDR3 length: 15 amino acids. V lost 2 bases and J lost 9, with 17 bases in between. CDR3 DNA: TGTGCCAGCAGCTTAATACTAGGCGGTACCGGTGAGCAGTTCTTC. Its translation is CASSLILGGTGEQFF.

This clone has more than one count but fewer than ten. The gene calls are TRBV5-6 and TRBJ2-2, with 11 positions matching TRBD1. V trimming: 4 bases; J trimming: 6 bases; junction bases outside the gene matches: 8. The CDR3 is made up of 16 amino acids. Looked up from germline, CDR1 is SGHDT and CDR2 is YYEEEE. The CDR3 here is CASSLLGQGAPGELFF. The CDR3 DNA sequence: TGTGCCAGCAGCCTACTCGGACAGGGGGCACCCGGGGAGCTGTTTTTT.

This clone was counted a few times. The rearrangement uses TRBV7-9 and TRBJ2-5; D remains unclear. This CDR3 region has 16 residues. V was shortened by 0 bases and J by 2 bases, with 13 bases between the two germline ends. Germline V gene data show CDR1 as SEHNR and CDR2 as FQNEAQ (reference sequence). The CDR3 DNA follows: TGTGCCAGCAGCTTAGCGCTCCTCGAGCGACAAGAGACCCAGTACTTC. Protein product: CASSLALLERQETQYF.

V gene TRBV7-2 combines with J gene TRBJ1-1, with D possibly being TRBD1 (5 bases). The length of the CDR3 is 14 residues. Trimming shortened V by 5 bases and J by 3 bases, and 13 bases separated the two germline ends. Germline lookup yields CDR1 SGHTA and CDR2 FQGNSA. The CDR3 spells CASSPSGGDTEAFF. The CDR3 DNA is TGTGCCAGCAGCCCTAGCGGGGGGGACACTGAAGCTTTCTTT.

Concerning this clone itself: Different DNA sequences within this sample yield the same CDR3. The chain carries TRBV30 and TRBJ1-5, with D tentatively TRBD1 (5 bases). Trimming removed 2 bases at V and 7 bases at J, with 12 bases between. CDR3 length: 13 residues. The germline CDR1 and CDR2 sequences are GTSNPN and SVGIG (reference sequence). DNA of the CDR3: TGTGCCTGGAGTAGCCAGGGAGGGCAGCCCCAGCATTTT. It specifies CAWSSQGGQPQHF.